What follows are 15 T cell receptor beta chains derived from one specimen sequenced in a study of blood T cell repertoires in COVID-19. Here immunoSEQ multiplex PCR was the method, and the copy in TCRdb shows in-frame clones only, minus some. The table has about 170,000 clones, roughly 86% seen once. The sequencing sample was made of peripheral blood. The receptors originated from a middle-aged man who had recovered from COVID-19.

The chain recombines TRBV19 with TRBJ2-7, with 8 nucleotides matching TRBD1. The ends lost 6 bases at V and 2 bases at J; junction bases unmatched: 6. The V gene's germline CDR1 is LNHDA and CDR2 SQIVND (reference sequence). There are 14 residues in the CDR3. In DNA, the CDR3 is TGTGCCAGTAGCCCAAACAGGGGGACCTACGAGCAGTACTTC. Its protein product is CASSPNRGTYEQYF.

The J gene is TRBJ2-5, the V gene TRBV19, with 13 bases fitting TRBD2. This CDR3 region has 16 residues. Germline trimming cut 5 bases from V and 3 bases from J; bases unmatched to any gene: 6. Germline V CDR1 and CDR2: LNHDA, SQIVND (reference sequence). This CDR3 reads CASSSPGTSGKETQYF. CDR3 coding DNA: TGTGCCAGTAGTTCCCCCGGGACTAGCGGGAAAGAGACCCAGTACTTC.

This clone was found once. The chain couples TRBV30 to TRBJ1-2; tentatively, D is TRBD1 (6 bases). There are 11 residues in the CDR3. Germline CDR1 reads GTSNPN; CDR2 reads SVGIG (reference sequence). V dropped 8 bases and J dropped 8 bases, with 15 bases sitting between them. The chain's CDR3 is CARGAPGGYTF. The CDR3 nucleotides are TGTGCCCGGGGGGCCCCGGGAGGCTACACCTTC.

The J gene is TRBJ2-7, the V gene TRBV19, with D possibly TRBD2 on 6 matching bases. Germline values: CDR1 LNHDA, CDR2 SQIVND (reference sequence). The CDR3 is 16 residues long. Between the trimmed V and J ends, which lost 5 bases and 0 bases, there was a span of 17 bases. The DNA for the CDR3 is TGTGCCAGTAGTTGGAGGCAGGGAGGAAACTCCTACGAGCAGTACTTC. As protein: CASSWRQGGNSYEQYF.

In regard to this clone: Other DNA sequences in this sample translate to the same CDR3. The J gene is TRBJ2-2, the V gene TRBV4-3, with D perhaps TRBD2 (6 bases). V shed 0 bases and J shed 4 bases, with 6 bases lying between them. There are 14 residues in the CDR3. Germline CDR1 LGHNA, CDR2 YSLEER. The CDR3 is CASSQDGGTGELFF. In DNA form, the CDR3 reads TGCGCCAGCAGCCAAGACGGGGGCACCGGGGAGCTGTTTTTT.

This clone was seen a single time. V usage is TRBV11-3 and J usage is TRBJ1-1, with 7 bases lining up with TRBD1. The CDR3 extends over 15 amino acids. V lost 3 bases, J lost 4 bases, and 8 bases stayed unmatched. Germline V CDR1 and CDR2: SGHNT, YENEEA. In DNA, the CDR3 is TGTGCCAGCAGCTTTAAGGGGGCAGGGGTCACTGAAGCTTTCTTT. This gives the protein CASSFKGAGVTEAFF.

The rearrangement joins TRBV7-3 to TRBJ2-1, with 11 positions matching TRBD2. V was pared by 5 bases and J by 8 bases, with 11 bases of the junction left unmatched. The CDR3 totals 16 residues. CDR1 and CDR2 from the germline V gene are SGHTA and FQGTGA. CDR3: CASSPSLTSGVDEQFF. The CDR3 region has the DNA TGTGCCAGCAGCCCATCGCTGACTAGCGGGGTGGATGAGCAGTTCTTC. The full variable domain, rest sourced from reference TRBV7-3 and TRBJ2-1, is GAGVSQTPSNKVTEKGKYVELRCDPISGHTALYWYRQSLGQGPEFLIYFQGTGAADDSGLPNDRFFAVRPEGSVSTLKIQRTERGDSAVYLCASSPSLTSGVDEQFFGPGTRLTVL.

This clone was counted a single time. This chain uses TRBV12-2 with TRBJ2-4; TRBD2 is taken as the D call from the table, unchecked against the DNA. TRBV12-2 is classified as a pseudogene. This CDR3 spans 18 amino acids. The CDR3 region has the DNA TGTGCAAGTCGCTTAGCGGTGGGTCCACTAGCGGGATGTGACATTCAGTACTTC. The encoded protein is CASRLAVGPLAGCDIQYF.

The V call is TRBV7-2, the J call TRBJ1-6, with D unresolved. There are 12 residues in the CDR3. The germline V gene has CDR1 SGHTA and CDR2 FQGNSA. Trimming pared 1 base from V and 8 bases from J, leaving 3 bases between. CDR3 DNA: TGTGCCAGCAGCTTAGGCGATTCACCCCTCCACTTT. It codes for CASSLGDSPLHF. Complete variable domain (other parts from reference TRBV7-2 and TRBJ1-6): GAGVSQSPSNKVTEKGKDVELRCDPISGHTALYWYRQSLGQGLEFLIYFQGNSAPDKSGLPSDRFSAERTGGSVSTLTIQRTQQEDSAVYLCASSLGDSPLHFGNGTRLTVT.

This chain uses TRBV11-2 with TRBJ2-2; possible D gene TRBD2, 5 bases. Germline V CDR1 and CDR2: SGHAT, FQNNGV. This CDR3 is built from 13 residues. Trimming removed 4 bases at V and 3 bases at J, with 6 bases between. DNA of the CDR3: TGTGCCAGCAGCTACGGGGACACCGGGGAGCTGTTTTTT. Its protein is CASSYGDTGELFF.

This clone was counted only a few times. The chain employs TRBV5-8 and TRBJ2-4; TRBD1 matches at 7 bases. CDR1 is SGHTS and CDR2 is YDEGEE in the germline V gene. The CDR3 runs to 16 residues. V lost 3 bases to trimming and J lost 0 bases; unmatched junction nucleotides: 6. CDR3 amino acids: CASSSYRGVAKNIQYF. The CDR3 nucleotides are TGTGCCAGCAGCTCATACAGGGGCGTAGCCAAAAACATTCAGTACTTC. The full variable domain, with the rest looked up from reference TRBV5-8 and TRBJ2-4, is EAGVTQSPTHLIKTRGQQATLRCSPISGHTSVYWYQQALGLGLQFLLWYDEGEERNRGNFPPRFSGRQFPNYSSELNVNALELEDSALYLCASSSYRGVAKNIQYFGAGTRLSVL.

The rearrangement joins TRBV2 to TRBJ1-1; a possible D gene is TRBD1 (5 bases). Germline lookup yields CDR1 SNHLY and CDR2 FYNNEI. There are 13 residues in the CDR3. Trimming pared 6 bases from V and 1 base from J, leaving 9 bases between. The CDR3 DNA follows: TGTGCCAGCAGGGGGCAGTCGAACACTGAAGCTTTCTTT. Protein product: CASRGQSNTEAFF.

The chain links TRBV29-1 to TRBJ2-7; D call uncertain. The V gene's germline CDR1 is SQVTM and CDR2 ANQGSEA. This CDR3 contains 13 residues. V lost 3 bases and J lost 0, with 9 bases in between. The DNA of the CDR3 is TGCAGCGTTGAGACTGAGAGCTCCTACGAGCAGTACTTC. It codes for CSVETESSYEQYF.

Written as DNA, the CDR3 is TGTGCCAGCACCCCCGGGACTAGCGGCTACGAGCAGTACTTC. It specifies CASTPGTSGYEQYF. The chain recombines TRBV28 with TRBJ2-7, with 11 bases identical to TRBD2. This CDR3 has 14 residues. Germline V gene data show CDR1 as MDHEN and CDR2 as SYDVKM. V dropped 7 bases and J dropped 3; count of bases not matched to a gene: 5.

The J gene is TRBJ2-6, the V gene TRBV18; D perhaps matches TRBD1 (5 bases). V was cut by 3 bases and J by 2 bases, with 11 bases left in between. From germline, CDR1 is KGHSH and CDR2 LQKENI. The CDR3 spans 16 residues. CDR3 loop: CASSPLDSPGANVLTF. The CDR3, as DNA: TGTGCCAGCTCACCCCTCGACAGTCCTGGGGCCAACGTCCTGACTTTC. The full variable domain, rest sourced from reference TRBV18 and TRBJ2-6, is NAGVMQNPRHLVRRRGQEARLRCSPMKGHSHVYWYRQLPEEGLKFMVYLQKENIIDESGMPKERFSAEFPKEGPSILRIQQVVRGDSAAYFCASSPLDSPGANVLTFGAGSRLTVL.